Following are 5 T cell receptor beta chains from one sample sequenced in a study of blood T cell repertoires in COVID-19. TCRdb's table, derived via immunoSEQ multiplex PCR, lists solely in-frame clones and lacks some. The profile shows around 250,000 clones, around 86% of them singletons. The sequenced material came from peripheral blood. The receptors were gathered from a woman between 65 and 79 years old with active or convalescent COVID-19.

V usage is TRBV29-1 and J usage is TRBJ2-2, with 9 bases matching TRBD1. The V segment lost 7 bases and the J segment 6 bases; nucleotides outside the gene matches: 6. This CDR3 has 13 residues. Germline V gene sequence: CDR1 SQVTM, CDR2 ANQGSEA. CDR3 in DNA: TGCAGCGGCCTGACAGGGGGGGCCGGGGAGCTGTTTTTT. As protein: CSGLTGGAGELFF.

This chain links TRBV18 with TRBJ1-1; 9 bases align to TRBD1. The CDR3 loop spans 12 amino acids. Germline V lookup: CDR1 KGHSH, CDR2 LQKENI. V shed 4 bases and J 8 bases; nucleotides not matched to a gene: 2. The CDR3 nucleotides are TGTGCCAGCTCACGGGACAGGGAAGAAGCTTTCTTT. It yields the protein CASSRDREEAFF.

The CDR3 bases are TGTGCCAGCAGCTTATTAAGCGGGGCACAAGAGACCCAGTACTTC. Translating gives CASSLLSGAQETQYF. This rearrangement joins TRBV7-6 to TRBJ2-5; 7 nucleotides align to TRBD2. The CDR3 is made up of 15 amino acids. Trimming removed 2 bases from V and 2 bases from J; junction bases left unmatched: 5. Germline-derived CDR1 and CDR2 are SGHVS and FNYEAQ.

V gene TRBV19 combines with J gene TRBJ1-2; weak D call: TRBD1 (6 bases). CDR1 and CDR2 (germline): LNHDA, SQIVND (reference sequence). The CDR3 is made up of 16 amino acids. The V end was cut by 5 bases, the J end by 1 base, with 17 bases between. CDR3 coding DNA: TGTGCCAGTAGTGTGCAGGGGTCGATATATAACTATGGCTACACCTTC. This translates into CASSVQGSIYNYGYTF. Based on the CDR3 plus reference TRBV19 and TRBJ1-2, the full variable domain is DGGITQSPKYLFRKEGQNVTLSCEQNLNHDAMYWYRQDPGQGLRLIYYSQIVNDFQKGDIAEGYSVSREKKESFPLTVTSAQKNPTAFYLCASSVQGSIYNYGYTFGSGTRLTVV.

The V call is TRBV6-5, the J call TRBJ1-1, with D possibly TRBD1 on 5 matching bases. CDR3 length: 13 residues. Per germline, CDR1 MNHEY and CDR2 SVGAGI. Trimming stripped 0 bases from V and 4 bases from J, with 6 bases between. This CDR3 is CASSYSRGTEAFF. The CDR3 DNA reads TGTGCCAGCAGTTACTCAAGGGGCACTGAAGCTTTCTTT.